This TCR beta chain was recorded in a study of cytotoxic CD8 clonotypes in ibrutinib-treated CLL. Study conclusions and caveats: Age-matched healthy donor levels were exceeded by baseline clonality, which tracked circulating CD8+ T-cell counts.

Clones were read by immunoSEQ multiplex PCR, and TCRdb kept only the in-frame ones, dropping some. The table includes some 140,000 clones, approximately 90% detected once. Details on this clone: Its antigen is still unknown.

V shed 7 bases and J shed 3 bases, with 13 bases lying between them. The CDR3 covers 13 residues. CDR1 MNHNY and CDR2 SVGAGI come from the germline V gene (reference sequence). This chain uses TRBV6-6 with TRBJ2-7; possibly TRBD1 for D (6 bases). The TCR sequence derives from a human donor with chronic lymphocytic leukemia. The sequences come from PBMCs, collected after 12 months of ibrutinib treatment. The CDR3 sequence: CASTHPDSYEQYF. For the CDR3, the DNA is TGTGCCAGCACCCACCCGGACAGCTACGAGCAGTACTTC.